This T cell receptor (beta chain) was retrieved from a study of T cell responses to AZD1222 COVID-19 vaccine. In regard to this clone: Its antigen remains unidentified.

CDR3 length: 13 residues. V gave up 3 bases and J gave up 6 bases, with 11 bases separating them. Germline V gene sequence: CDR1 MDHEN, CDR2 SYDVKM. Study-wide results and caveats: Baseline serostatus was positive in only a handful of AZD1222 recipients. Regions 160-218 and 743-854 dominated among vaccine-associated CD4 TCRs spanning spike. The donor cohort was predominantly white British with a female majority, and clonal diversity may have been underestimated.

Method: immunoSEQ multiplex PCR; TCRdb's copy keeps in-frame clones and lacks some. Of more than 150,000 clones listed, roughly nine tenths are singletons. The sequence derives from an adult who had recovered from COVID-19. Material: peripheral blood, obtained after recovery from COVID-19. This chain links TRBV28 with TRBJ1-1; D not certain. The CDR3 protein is CASSLNLQPEAFF. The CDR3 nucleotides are TGTGCCAGCAGTTTGAATCTCCAACCTGAAGCTTTCTTT.